One sample yielded the 2 T cell receptor beta chains listed below, sequenced in a study of CD8 T cells in ankylosing spondylitis. TCRdb recomputed calls from the 5' RACE reads with MiXCR, one row per CDR3 protein. The sample carries 250,000 or so distinct CDR3 sequences, over 9.5% recorded once. The specimen sequenced was blood, either unsorted or a sorted T cell fraction (not recorded which). These receptors were taken from a male donor with ankylosing spondylitis or in good health (not recorded which).

This clonotype was observed at least ten times. The V and J genes are TRBV3-1 and TRBJ2-3; D is possibly TRBD2 (5 bases). This CDR3 is 17 amino acids long. V was shortened by 0 bases and J by 6 bases, with 19 bases between the two germline ends. CDR1 LGHDT and CDR2 YNNKEL come from the germline V gene (reference sequence). The CDR3 bases are TGTGCCAGCAGCCAAGAAGAGGGTCTTCCCCCGGGGGATACGCAGTATTTT. Its translation: CASSQEEGLPPGDTQYF.

This clonotype was counted many times. V gene TRBV5-6 combines with J gene TRBJ1-1; 8 nucleotides line up with TRBD1. V gave up 0 bases and J gave up 3 bases; unmatched junction bases: 4. Looked up from germline, CDR1 is SGHDT and CDR2 is YYEEEE. CDR3 length equals 15 residues. The CDR3 coding sequence is TGTGCCAGCAGCTTGGCCCTGACAGGGGACACTGAAGCTTTCTTT. Translation: CASSLALTGDTEAFF.